The 8 T cell receptor beta chains presented below share a single source sample, sequenced in a study of T cells in tumors after PD-1 blockade. Measured with immunoSEQ multiplex PCR; TCRdb has only the in-frame clones, and not every one. This table holds tens of thousands of clones, about 82% found once. The starting material was PBMCs, obtained before anti-PD-1 treatment. All receptors derive from a human donor with basal cell carcinoma.

J is TRBJ2-7 and V is TRBV27; D is possibly TRBD1 (6 bases). This CDR3 is 16 amino acids long. Trimming took off 10 bases at V and 9 bases at J, with 31 bases between the two ends. The germline CDR1 and CDR2 sequences are MNHEY and SMNVEV (reference sequence). Here the CDR3 reads CATRRTDDSLVVRQYF. CDR3 bases: TGTGCCACCCGTAGGACAGACGACTCCCTTGTTGTAAGGCAGTACTTC.

This clone was observed a single time. The chain is built from TRBV6-5 and TRBJ2-7, with a tentative D call TRBD1 (5 bases). Deletions cut 0 bases from V and 6 bases from J, with 15 bases between. Germline V lookup: CDR1 MNHEY, CDR2 SVGAGI. The CDR3 length is 15 residues. CDR3 sequence (DNA): TGTGCCAGCAGTTACTCTCAGGGAATCATTGCCGAGCAGTACTTC. Amino acid sequence: CASSYSQGIIAEQYF.

This clone appeared a few times. The rearrangement links TRBV7-9 to TRBJ2-7; 11 bases agree with TRBD2. V lost 4 bases, J lost 5 bases, and 7 bases stayed unmatched. CDR3 length: 15 amino acids. Germline V gene sequence: CDR1 SEHNR, CDR2 FQNEAQ (reference sequence). The CDR3 region is CASSSRLAGFNEQYF. The DNA of the CDR3 is TGTGCCAGCAGCTCTAGACTAGCGGGGTTCAACGAGCAGTACTTC. Full variable domain (outside the CDR3, taken from reference TRBV7-9 and TRBJ2-7): DTGVSQNPRHKITKRGQNVTFRCDPISEHNRLYWYRQTLGQGPEFLTYFQNEAQLEKSRLLSDRFSAERPKGSFSTLEIQRTEQGDSAMYLCASSSRLAGFNEQYFGPGTRLTVT.

CDR3 bases: TGTGCCAGCAGCCCCCCGGGGAGACTCTTCGAAAAACTGTTTTTT. As protein: CASSPPGRLFEKLFF. This chain uses TRBV6-5 with TRBJ1-4; no firm D call. Germline CDR1 MNHEY, CDR2 SVGAGI. The V and J ends lost 6 bases and 8 bases respectively, with 19 bases between them. The CDR3 runs 15 residues.

This rearrangement joins TRBV6-6 to TRBJ1-6, with a weak D call TRBD1 (6 bases). The CDR3 spans 17 residues. The germline gives CDR1 MNHNY, CDR2 SVGAGI (reference sequence). V lost 5 bases, J lost 0 bases, and 14 bases lay in between. This CDR3 reads CASSRPTGSSYNSPLHF. In DNA form, the CDR3 reads TGTGCCAGCAGTCGGCCTACAGGGAGCTCCTATAATTCACCCCTCCACTTT.

This sequence joins TRBV19 and TRBJ1-3; no clear D. The CDR3 is 15 residues long. The germline V gene encodes CDR1 LNHDA and CDR2 SQIVND (reference sequence). V dropped 1 base and J dropped 4 bases, with 11 bases sitting between them. CDR3 region: CASSIAAGKGNTIYF. CDR3 bases: TGTGCCAGTAGTATAGCAGCGGGCAAAGGAAACACCATATATTTT.

The chain has TRBV28 and TRBJ2-7, with D possibly matching TRBD2 (5 bases). The germline V gene has CDR1 MDHEN and CDR2 SYDVKM. This CDR3 region has 13 residues. V was shortened by 6 bases and J by 6 bases, with 15 bases between the two germline ends. CDR3 sequence (DNA): TGTGCCAGCAGCTTTTTCGAGGGCGCCGAGCAGTACTTC. This gives the protein CASSFFEGAEQYF.

The rearrangement links TRBV6-5 to TRBJ2-3; D may be TRBD2 (5 bases). The germline V gene has CDR1 MNHEY and CDR2 SVGAGI. The CDR3 has 14 residues. Trimming shortened V by 11 bases and J by 0 bases, and 15 bases separated the two germline ends. CDR3 nucleotides: TGTGCCGGCAAAGAGGGAATTAGCACAGATACGCAGTATTTT. Translated, it gives CAGKEGISTDTQYF.